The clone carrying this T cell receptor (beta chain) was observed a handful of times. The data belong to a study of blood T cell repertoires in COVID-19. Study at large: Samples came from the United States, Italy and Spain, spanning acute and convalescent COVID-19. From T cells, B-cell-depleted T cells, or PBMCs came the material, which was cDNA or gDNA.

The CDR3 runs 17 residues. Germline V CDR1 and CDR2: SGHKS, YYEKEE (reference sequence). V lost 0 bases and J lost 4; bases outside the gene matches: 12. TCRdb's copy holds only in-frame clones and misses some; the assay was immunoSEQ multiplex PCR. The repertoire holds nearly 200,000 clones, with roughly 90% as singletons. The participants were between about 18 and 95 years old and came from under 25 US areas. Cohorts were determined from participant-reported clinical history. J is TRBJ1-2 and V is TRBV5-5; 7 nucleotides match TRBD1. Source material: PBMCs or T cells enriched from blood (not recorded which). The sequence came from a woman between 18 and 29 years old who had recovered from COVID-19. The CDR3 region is CASSLAGMRGRGYGYTF. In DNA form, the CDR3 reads TGTGCCAGCAGCTTGGCCGGGATGAGGGGGCGAGGCTATGGCTACACCTTC. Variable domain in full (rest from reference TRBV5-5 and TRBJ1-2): DAGVTQSPTHLIKTRGQQVTLRCSPISGHKSVSWYQQVLGQGPQFIFQYYEKEERGRGNFPDRFSARQFPNYSSELNVNALLLGDSALYLCASSLAGMRGRGYGYTFGSGTRLTVV.